This T cell receptor beta chain was captured by sequencing in a study of blood T cell repertoires in COVID-19. The overall study: The samples span acute and convalescent COVID-19 from the United States, Italy and Spain. In each case, the material was cDNA or gDNA derived from T cells, B-cell-depleted T cells, or PBMCs.

The germline V and J ends were trimmed by 5 bases and 7 bases, with 24 bases remaining between them. The CDR3 runs 17 residues. Germline lookup yields CDR1 SGHRS and CDR2 YFSETQ. Study processing details: Nucleated cell counts were estimated from reference gene primer amplification. Generated by immunoSEQ multiplex PCR, the TCRdb table keeps only in-frame clones and is missing some. V, J and clone size were drawn from that table, and D and trimming were deduced from the DNA. This sample has about 260,000 clones, with over 75% found just once. This clonotype was sampled from a woman aged 50 to 60 with acute or convalescent COVID-19. This sequence joins TRBV5-1 and TRBJ1-4; D might be TRBD1 (5 bases). The sequencing sample was made of peripheral blood. The CDR3 protein is CASRGINSGGGFEKLFF. As DNA, the CDR3 is TGCGCCAGCAGAGGGATTAACTCCGGGGGTGGATTTGAAAAACTGTTTTTT.